Listed here are 19 T cell receptor beta chains from one sample, sequenced in a study of blood T cell repertoires in COVID-19 (dated by TCRdb to the early 2020s). Library construction relied on the immunoSEQ multiplex PCR assay. TCRdb mirrors the immuneACCESS table, restricted to in-frame sequences. Some clones are absent from its copies; in checked studies, under half trace to an unresolved V gene, and the reason for the others is unknown. Counted in this sample were hundreds of thousands of clones; more than 75% of them appeared once. Together, the top ten hold roughly 2% of the sample. The specimen sequenced was peripheral blood. Every receptor here comes from a woman aged 60-75 years with COVID-19, enrolled during active disease.

This clone was observed a few times. V is TRBV7-2 and J is TRBJ2-5, with D perhaps matching TRBD1 (5 bases). Trimming removed 5 bases from V and 2 bases from J, with 9 bases in between. Per germline, CDR1 SGHTA and CDR2 FQGNSA. The length of the CDR3 is 13 residues. CDR3: CASSPDRQETQYF. The CDR3 DNA sequence: TGTGCCAGCAGCCCAGACAGACAAGAGACCCAGTACTTC.

The count of this clone is one. The rearrangement links TRBV5-1 to TRBJ1-2, with 10 bases that match TRBD1. This CDR3 contains 15 residues. The V and J ends lost 4 bases and 8 bases, in that order; junction bases with no gene match: 11. CDR1 is SGHRS, CDR2 YFSETQ, per germline. The CDR3: CASSPFRQGAEGYTF. CDR3 DNA: TGCGCCAGCAGCCCCTTCCGACAGGGGGCTGAGGGCTACACCTTC.

The rearrangement uses TRBV5-1 and TRBJ1-2; a weak D match, TRBD1 (6 bases). CDR1 is SGHRS, CDR2 YFSETQ, per germline. This CDR3 has 19 amino acids. V lost 0 bases and J 3 bases, leaving 24 bases between the germline ends. The CDR3 sequence: CASSLAGPRGGQLDYGYTF. The CDR3 DNA is TGCGCCAGCAGCTTGGCCGGACCCCGTGGGGGACAACTAGACTATGGCTACACCTTC.

The chain is built from TRBV5-8 and TRBJ2-3, with 7 bases identical to TRBD2. Germline values: CDR1 SGHTS, CDR2 YDEGEE. J lost 6 bases, V lost 7 bases, and 8 bases had no gene match. This CDR3 has 13 amino acids. The CDR3 DNA sequence: TGTGCCAGCTGCGCGGGGGTTCAGGATACGCAGTATTTT. This encodes CASCAGVQDTQYF.

The rearrangement links TRBV4-1 to TRBJ1-4, with D possibly matching TRBD1 (5 bases). The germline V gene has CDR1 MGHRA and CDR2 YSYEKL. Trimming left V 0 bases short and J 6 bases short, with 14 bases between. The CDR3 is made up of 16 amino acids. Here the CDR3 reads CASSQDPRGAYEKLFF. The CDR3 nucleotides are TGCGCCAGCAGCCAAGATCCAAGGGGCGCCTATGAAAAACTGTTTTTT.

V and J are TRBV7-9 and TRBJ1-1; D gene ambiguous. The CDR3 spans 15 residues. V lost 4 bases and J 7 bases, leaving 19 bases between the germline ends. Germline V gene data show CDR1 as SEHNR and CDR2 as FQNEAQ (reference sequence). CDR3 sequence: CASSSAGEWENEAFF. DNA of the CDR3: TGTGCCAGCAGCTCGGCCGGGGAGTGGGAGAATGAAGCTTTCTTT.

This sequence joins TRBV2 and TRBJ1-1; D is ambiguous. V lost 7 bases and J lost 1, with 7 bases in between. The germline V gene encodes CDR1 SNHLY and CDR2 FYNNEI. This CDR3 region has 12 residues. This CDR3 is CASIYGNTEAFF. The CDR3, as DNA: TGTGCCAGCATTTACGGGAACACTGAAGCTTTCTTT.

This rearrangement joins TRBV18 to TRBJ2-5, with TRBD2 matching over 8 bases. Germline trimming cut 5 bases from V and 1 base from J; bases unmatched to any gene: 12. The germline CDR1 and CDR2 sequences are KGHSH and LQKENI. The CDR3 sequence is 17 residues long. CDR3 bases: TGTGCCAGCTCATCCCTAGGACCAGCGGGGGCCCAAGAGACCCAGTACTTC. Protein sequence: CASSSLGPAGAQETQYF. Full variable domain (outside the CDR3, taken from reference TRBV18 and TRBJ2-5): NAGVMQNPRHLVRRRGQEARLRCSPMKGHSHVYWYRQLPEEGLKFMVYLQKENIIDESGMPKERFSAEFPKEGPSILRIQQVVRGDSAAYFCASSSLGPAGAQETQYFGPGTRLLVL.

The V and J genes are TRBV5-4 and TRBJ2-7, with TRBD1 matching 8 bases. V shed 2 bases, J shed 5 bases, and the junction held 6 bases outside the gene matches. The length of the CDR3 is 14 residues. Germline assignment: CDR1 SGHNT and CDR2 YYREEE (reference sequence). CDR3 sequence reads: CASSLPGQAHEQYF. For the CDR3, the DNA is TGTGCCAGCAGCTTACCGGGACAGGCCCACGAGCAGTACTTC. The full variable domain, its missing parts supplied by reference TRBV5-4 and TRBJ2-7, is ETGVTQSPTHLIKTRGQQVTLRCSSQSGHNTVSWYQQALGQGPQFIFQYYREEENGRGNFPPRFSGLQFPNYSSELNVNALELDDSALYLCASSLPGQAHEQYFGPGTRLTVT.

V gene TRBV19 combines with J gene TRBJ1-2; 8 bases match TRBD1. The CDR3 is 15 amino acids. V shed 8 bases and J 7 bases; nucleotides not matched to a gene: 15. Per germline, CDR1 LNHDA and CDR2 SQIVND (reference sequence). CDR3: CASQPIDRGLSGYTF. In DNA, the CDR3 is TGTGCCAGTCAACCCATCGACAGGGGCCTGTCTGGCTACACCTTC.

The chain couples TRBV20-1 to TRBJ2-1, with TRBD2 matching over 11 bases. V shed 3 bases, J shed 1 base, and the junction held 8 bases outside the gene matches. The CDR3 contains 17 residues. Germline CDR1 and CDR2: DFQATT and SNEGSKA (reference sequence). CDR3 sequence (DNA): TGCAGTGCTAGTGATCCTAGCGGGGGGAAGTCCTACAATGAGCAGTTCTTC. Protein: CSASDPSGGKSYNEQFF.

This sequence joins TRBV5-5 and TRBJ2-6, with no clear D. This CDR3 has 17 residues. The V gene lost 4 bases and the J gene lost 0 bases, with 14 bases spanning the gap. Germline loops: CDR1 SGHKS, CDR2 YYEKEE (reference sequence). The CDR3 is CASSPPRLASGANVLTF. The CDR3 nucleotides read TGTGCCAGCAGCCCCCCCCGATTAGCCTCTGGGGCCAACGTCCTGACTTTC.

The V and J genes are TRBV7-8 and TRBJ2-5; weak D call: TRBD2 (6 bases). CDR3 length: 13 amino acids. The germline gives CDR1 SGHVS, CDR2 FQNEAQ. V lost 4 bases and J 3 bases, leaving 9 bases between the germline ends. The CDR3 DNA reads TGTGCCAGCAGCTCCCCGGGGGAAGAGACCCAGTACTTC. Protein product: CASSSPGEETQYF.

The chain uses TRBV6-5 and TRBJ2-7, with D possibly TRBD1 on 7 matching bases. The ends were cut back, 0 bases at V and 3 bases at J, with 15 bases in the middle. This CDR3 contains 16 residues. Germline CDR1 MNHEY, CDR2 SVGAGI. The CDR3 here is CASSYSIAGGNYEQYF. CDR3 bases: TGTGCCAGCAGTTACTCGATAGCAGGGGGGAACTACGAGCAGTACTTC.

This clone was seen once. CDR3 DNA sequence: TGTGCCAGCAGCTTGACGGGACAGGGGCCCCACGAGCAGTACTTC. It is translated as CASSLTGQGPHEQYF. The V gene is TRBV5-4, the J gene TRBJ2-7, with 10 bases fitting TRBD1. This CDR3 region has 15 residues. The V and J ends lost 1 base and 5 bases, in that order; junction bases with no gene match: 6. The germline gives CDR1 SGHNT, CDR2 YYREEE (reference sequence). Based on the CDR3 plus reference TRBV5-4 and TRBJ2-7, the full variable domain is ETGVTQSPTHLIKTRGQQVTLRCSSQSGHNTVSWYQQALGQGPQFIFQYYREEENGRGNFPPRFSGLQFPNYSSELNVNALELDDSALYLCASSLTGQGPHEQYFGPGTRLTVT.

The CDR3 region is CASSLDPNGAYEQYF. CDR3 DNA sequence: TGTGCCAGCAGCTTAGACCCTAATGGAGCCTACGAGCAGTACTTC. This rearrangement joins TRBV11-2 to TRBJ2-7; D is undetermined. The length of the CDR3 is 15 residues. V lost 0 bases and J 2 bases, leaving 11 bases between the germline ends. Germline CDR1 is SGHAT and CDR2 is FQNNGV.

This rearrangement joins TRBV28 to TRBJ2-7, with TRBD1 matching over 9 bases. V trimming: 4 bases; J trimming: 4 bases; junction bases outside the gene matches: 11. The CDR3 is 16 residues long. Looked up from germline, CDR1 is MDHEN and CDR2 is SYDVKM. CDR3 in amino acids: CASSSPGQGSEYEQYF. The CDR3 coding sequence is TGTGCCAGCAGTTCACCGGGACAGGGCAGTGAGTACGAGCAGTACTTC.

This chain connects TRBV7-3 to TRBJ2-2; tentative D call: TRBD2 (6 bases). The CDR3 is made up of 16 amino acids. The germline CDR1 and CDR2 sequences are SGHTA and FQGTGA. V lost 5 bases to trimming and J lost 4 bases, with 17 bases between them. The CDR3 spells CASSPYLTSSTGELFF. CDR3 coding DNA: TGTGCCAGCAGCCCATACTTGACTAGTAGCACCGGGGAGCTGTTTTTT. Full variable domain (remainder filled in from reference TRBV7-3 and TRBJ2-2): GAGVSQTPSNKVTEKGKYVELRCDPISGHTALYWYRQSLGQGPEFLIYFQGTGAADDSGLPNDRFFAVRPEGSVSTLKIQRTERGDSAVYLCASSPYLTSSTGELFFGEGSRLTVL.

The chain is built from TRBV4-2 and TRBJ1-5, with D tentatively TRBD1 (5 bases). There are 16 residues in the CDR3. V dropped 2 bases and J dropped 5 bases, with 16 bases sitting between them. CDR1 and CDR2 from the germline V gene are LGHNA and YNFKEQ. CDR3 region: CASSQSAARADQPQHF. The CDR3 coding sequence is TGTGCCAGCAGCCAATCAGCAGCCAGGGCAGATCAGCCCCAGCATTTT.